A selection of T cell receptor beta chains follows, all from one sample in a study of T cell responses to AZD1222 COVID-19 vaccine. Produced via immunoSEQ multiplex PCR; TCRdb's table is partial and in-frame only. The table lists 150,000 to 200,000 clones, 85% to 90% of them singletons. Sequenced here: peripheral blood, sampled 28 days after the second AZD1222 dose. The receptors here all came from an adult who received the AZD1222 COVID-19 vaccine. The CDR3 runs from the conserved cysteine through the conserved F or W. The D gene is left open where the match is weak. Some rows mark clone size as missing; the rest say once, few, many or name a class of expanded clone.

clone_size,v_call,d_call,j_call,cdr3_nt,cdr3_aa
.,TRBV30,.,TRBJ2-7,TGTGCCTGGCGGGCACTCTACGAGCAGTACTTC,CAWRALYEQYF
.,TRBV6-6,.,TRBJ1-1,TGTGCCAGCACACCTAAAGCCGGGACTTCATGGGCTTTCTTT,CASTPKAGTSWAFF
.,TRBV5-4,.,TRBJ1-2,TGTGCCAGCAGCGTTAACGGGAACTATGGCTACACCTTC,CASSVNGNYGYTF
.,TRBV3-1/TRBV3-2,.,TRBJ1-1,TGTGCCAGCAGCCCACGGGACCCCGGCGAAGCTTTCTTT,CASSPRDPGEAFF
.,TRBV3-1/TRBV3-2,TRBD2,TRBJ2-1,TGTGCCAGCAGCCCCTGGGGTAGCGGGAGGGGGCTTAGAGGGAATGAGCAGTTCTTC,CASSPWGSGRGLRGNEQFF
.,TRBV3-1/TRBV3-2,.,TRBJ1-1,TGTGCCAGCAGCCCTCGGACCCCCACTGAAGCTTTCTTT,CASSPRTPTEAFF
.,TRBV18,.,TRBJ1-1,TGTGCCAGCTCACCCCCAAACCCCCAGATAGCCAACACTGAAGCTTTCTTT,CASSPPNPQIANTEAFF
.,TRBV6-5,TRBD1,TRBJ2-7,TGTGCCAGCACCTGGTCCCGGGACAGGGACGGTTACTTC,CASTWSRDRDGYF
.,TRBV29-1,.,TRBJ2-1,TGCAGCGTGGTAACAGGTGATAGTCCGTTCTTC,CSVVTGDSPFF
.,TRBV7-2,TRBD2,TRBJ2-3,TGTGCCAGCAGCTTAGATCCTAGCGGGAGTATGAGAGATACGCAGTATTTT,CASSLDPSGSMRDTQYF
.,TRBV19,.,TRBJ1-1,TGTGCCAGTATTAGGACTAACACTGAAGCTTTCTTT,CASIRTNTEAFF
.,TRBV6-4,.,TRBJ2-2,TGTGCCAGCAGCCGGGAGTTAACCGGGGAGCTGTTTTTT,CASSRELTGELFF
.,TRBV25-1,TRBD1,TRBJ2-7,TGTGCCAGCAGTGAATCGACAGGGGGCGGGTACGAGCAGTACTTC,CASSESTGGGYEQYF
.,TRBV14,.,TRBJ2-7,TGTGCCAGCAGCCAATTCCCTCCTTACGAGCAGTACTTC,CASSQFPPYEQYF
.,TRBV7-8,.,TRBJ2-7,TGTGCCAGCAGCTTAGTAAGCAGCTACGAGCAGTACTTC,CASSLVSSYEQYF
.,TRBV4-3,TRBD2,TRBJ2-2,TGCGCCAGCAGCCAAGTTCTAGCGGGGTTCACCGGGGAGCTGTTTTTT,CASSQVLAGFTGELFF
.,TRBV10-3,TRBD2,TRBJ2-3,TGTGCCATCAGACTTAGCGGGAGCACAGATACGCAGTATTTT,CAIRLSGSTDTQYF
.,TRBV30,TRBD1,TRBJ2-7,TGTGCCTGGAGTGAACCTTTCAGGGGGAGATACTTC,CAWSEPFRGRYF
.,TRBV18,.,TRBJ1-4,TGTGCCAGCTCACCTCAGGGGCAAGGCGAAAAACTGTTTTTT,CASSPQGQGEKLFF
.,TRBV30,.,TRBJ1-1,TGTGCCTGGAGTGTTTTAGGGAATGCTGAAGCTTTCTTT,CAWSVLGNAEAFF
.,TRBV4-1,.,TRBJ2-7,TGCGCCAGCAGCCAGTCGGCAGGGGGGAGGTACGAGCAGTACTTC,CASSQSAGGRYEQYF
.,TRBV16,.,TRBJ2-7,TGTGCCAGCAGCCAATTCCAGGCAGGCGAGCAGTACTTC,CASSQFQAGEQYF
.,TRBV7-2,TRBD1,TRBJ1-5,TGTGCCAGCAGCCCGGGACAGGGGGGCAATCAGCCCCAGCATTTT,CASSPGQGGNQPQHF
once,TRBV5-1,.,TRBJ2-5,TGCGCCAGCAGCTTGTTGGGGGAATCCCCAGAGACCCAGTACTTC,CASSLLGESPETQYF
.,TRBV10-3,.,TRBJ1-3,TGTGCCATCAGTGATTACAACTCTGGAAACACCATATATTTT,CAISDYNSGNTIYF
.,TRBV2,TRBD1,TRBJ1-2,TGTGCCAGCAGTGAGGGACAGAACTATGGCTACACCTTC,CASSEGQNYGYTF
.,TRBV11-2,.,TRBJ2-6,TGTGCCAGCATCCTTACTGGGGCCAACGTCCTGACTTTC,CASILTGANVLTF
once,TRBV4-3,.,TRBJ2-1,TGCGCCAGCAGCCAAGGAGGGTTCTCCTACAATGAGCAGTTCTTC,CASSQGGFSYNEQFF
.,TRBV10-1,TRBD1,TRBJ2-2,TGCGCCGTCCGGGACAGGGAGACCGGGGAGCTGTTTTTT,CAVRDRETGELFF
.,TRBV28,TRBD1,TRBJ2-5,TGTGCCAGCTCGGCCCCAGGGGGAATTGAGACCCAGTACTTC,CASSAPGGIETQYF
.,TRBV7-2,.,TRBJ1-5,TGTGCCAGCAGCTCCCTCAGACTCGAGCCCCAGCATTTT,CASSSLRLEPQHF
.,TRBV4-3,.,TRBJ2-3,TGCGCCAGCAGCCAAGATAGGCTGTCAGATACGCAGTATTTT,CASSQDRLSDTQYF
.,TRBV5-1,.,TRBJ2-3,TGCGCCAGCAGCCGCCTAAGCACAGATACGCAGTATTTT,CASSRLSTDTQYF
.,TRBV21-1,.,TRBJ2-7,TGTGCCAGCAGTTTGGGACCGCTGGGGATCCACGAGCAGTACTTC,CASSLGPLGIHEQYF
.,TRBV19,.,TRBJ2-7,TGTGCCACAGGGGACTCCTACGAGCAGTACTTC,CATGDSYEQYF
.,TRBV4-3,TRBD1,TRBJ2-2,TGCGCCAGCAGCGCAGGGACAGGGGACACCGGGGAGCTGTTTTTT,CASSAGTGDTGELFF
.,TRBV19,.,TRBJ1-5,TGTGCCAGTAGTATGCGACAGGTTAGCAATCAGCCCCAGCATTTT,CASSMRQVSNQPQHF
once,TRBV7-8,.,TRBJ1-5,TGTGCCAGCAGCTTAGAAGGCAGATATAGCAATCAGCCCCAGCATTTT,CASSLEGRYSNQPQHF